This TCR beta chain came from a study of cytomegalovirus exposure and HLA in healthy donors. Comments on this clone: What it recognizes is unknown.

Notes on the study in general: The CMV antigen specificity of a few CMV-associated chains was confirmed through in vitro analysis.

Trimming cost V 7 bases and J 4 bases, with 13 bases left between them. CDR3 length: 13 amino acids. Germline V CDR1 and CDR2: MNHEY, SMNVEV (reference sequence). Clones were read by immunoSEQ multiplex PCR, and TCRdb kept only the in-frame ones, dropping some. The sample consists of 300,000 to 450,000 clones, about nine tenths of them appearing once. The rearrangement uses TRBV27 and TRBJ2-5, with D perhaps matching TRBD1 (5 bases). This clonotype originated in a woman aged 18 to 35 in good health and CMV-seronegative. Sequenced input: PBMCs. CDR3 bases: TGTGCCAGCATAACACAGGACGGAGAGACCCAGTACTTC. Its translation is CASITQDGETQYF.